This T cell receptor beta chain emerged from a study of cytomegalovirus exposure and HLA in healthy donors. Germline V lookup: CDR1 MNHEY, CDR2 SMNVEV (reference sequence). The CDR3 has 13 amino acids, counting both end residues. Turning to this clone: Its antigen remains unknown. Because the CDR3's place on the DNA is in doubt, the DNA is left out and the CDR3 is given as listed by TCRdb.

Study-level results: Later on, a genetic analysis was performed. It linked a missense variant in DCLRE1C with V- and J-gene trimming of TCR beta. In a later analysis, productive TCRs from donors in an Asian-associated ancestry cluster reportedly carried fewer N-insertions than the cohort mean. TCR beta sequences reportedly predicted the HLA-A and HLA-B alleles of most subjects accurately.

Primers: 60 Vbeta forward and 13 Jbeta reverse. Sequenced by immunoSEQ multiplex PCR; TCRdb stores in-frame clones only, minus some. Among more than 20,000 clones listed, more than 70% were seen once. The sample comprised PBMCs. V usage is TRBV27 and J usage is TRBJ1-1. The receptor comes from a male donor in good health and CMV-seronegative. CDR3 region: CASSFLADSEAFF.